This entry describes one T cell receptor (beta chain). Original methodology: Researchers report that nucleated cell counts were estimated from reference gene primer amplification. The repertoire was sequenced with immunoSEQ multiplex PCR; TCRdb's copy has only in-frame clones and lacks some. V, J and clone size reflect that table, while D and trimming were determined from the DNA. This sample has 250,000 to 350,000 clones, with approximately 89% found just once. The record originates from a study of blood T cell repertoires in COVID-19. Across the study: The United States, Italy and Spain provided the acute and convalescent COVID-19 samples. From T cells, B-cell-depleted T cells, or PBMCs came the material, which was cDNA or gDNA.

This CDR3 spans 15 amino acids. Trimming stripped 6 bases from V and 6 bases from J, with 18 bases between. Germline V gene data show CDR1 as MDHEN and CDR2 as SYDVKM. Sample: peripheral blood. This TCR was sampled from a woman aged 55 to 70 with acute or convalescent COVID-19. V usage is TRBV28 and J usage is TRBJ2-1, with D tentatively TRBD1 (6 bases). CDR3 in amino acids: CASRHYRAGANEQFF. The CDR3 DNA is TGTGCCAGCAGGCATTATAGGGCAGGGGCCAATGAGCAGTTCTTC.